The present T cell receptor (beta chain) was sequenced within a study of cytomegalovirus exposure and HLA in healthy donors. Study at large: Among the 350 to 500 donors who were genotyped, about 80% fell in the genetic ancestry cluster that is associated with self-reported Caucasian donors. The study, taken as a whole, reports: In a later analysis, V- and J-gene trimming of beta chains associated with a DCLRE1C missense variant, replicated independently. Fewer than 20,000 TCR beta sequences were associated with HLA alleles at 0.05 false discovery rate in a later analysis.

V was pared by 6 bases and J by 4 bases, with 11 bases of the junction left unmatched. Germline V CDR1 and CDR2: SQVTM, ANQGSEA. The CDR3 runs to 14 residues. Concerning this clone: Its antigen is not identified.

The PCR had 60 Vbeta and 13 Jbeta primers. TCRdb keeps only in-frame clones here, not all; method: immunoSEQ multiplex PCR. The sample contains over 200,000 clones, more than 75% of which appear only once. What was sequenced was PBMCs. The V gene is TRBV29-1, the J gene TRBJ1-1; 7 nucleotides align to TRBD1. The source of this sequence is a middle-aged man in good health and CMV-seropositive. This CDR3 is CSVANRGYGTEAFF. The CDR3 DNA reads TGCAGCGTGGCAAACAGGGGCTATGGCACTGAAGCTTTCTTT. Supplemented by reference TRBV29-1 and TRBJ1-1, the full variable domain reads SAVISQKPSRDICQRGTSLTIQCQVDSQVTMMFWYRQQPGQSLTLIATANQGSEATYESGFVIDKFPISRPNLTFSTLTVSNMSPEDSSIYLCSVANRGYGTEAFFGQGTRLTVV.